Listed here are 32 T cell receptor beta chains from one sample, sequenced in a study of CD8 T cells in ankylosing spondylitis. TCRdb re-called the 5' RACE reads with MiXCR, one entry per CDR3 protein. The sample lists 30,000 to 35,000 distinct CDR3 sequences; approximately 28% were seen once. Sequenced input: synovial fluid, either unsorted or a sorted T cell fraction (not recorded which). The receptor source for this set is a male donor with ankylosing spondylitis.

This clonotype was seen a few times. This chain uses TRBV5-6 with TRBJ2-6; no clear D gene. The germline CDR1 and CDR2 sequences are SGHDT and YYEEEE. The CDR3 is 15 amino acids. V was clipped by 3 bases and J by 0 bases, with 7 bases between them. The CDR3 nucleotides are TGTGCCAGCAGCTATAAGGACTCTGGGGCCAACGTCCTGACTTTC. The encoded protein is CASSYKDSGANVLTF.

This clonotype appeared many times. This chain uses TRBV12-3 or TRBV12-4 with TRBJ1-6; D is possibly TRBD1 (6 bases). The CDR3 spans 12 residues. V dropped 4 bases and J dropped 8 bases, with 6 bases sitting between them. CDR3 nucleotides: TGTGCCAGCAGTTCAGGGGATTCACCCCTCCACTTT. Protein sequence: CASSSGDSPLHF.

V is TRBV5-1 and J is TRBJ2-7; D is ambiguous. This CDR3 spans 13 amino acids. In germline, CDR1 is SGHRS, CDR2 YFSETQ. Trimming removed 1 base from V and 3 bases from J, with 8 bases in between. The CDR3 DNA is TGCGCCAGCAGCTTGAACCTAGACTACGAGCAGTACTTC. Translation: CASSLNLDYEQYF. Complete variable domain (other parts from reference TRBV5-1 and TRBJ2-7): KAGVTQTPRYLIKTRGQQVTLSCSPISGHRSVSWYQQTPGQGLQFLFEYFSETQRNKGNFPGRFSGRQFSNSRSEMNVSTLELGDSALYLCASSLNLDYEQYFGPGTRLTVT.

The V gene is TRBV20-1, the J gene TRBJ2-1; 10 nucleotides agree with TRBD2. V trimming: 4 bases; J trimming: 10 bases; junction bases outside the gene matches: 10. The germline V gene has CDR1 DFQATT and CDR2 SNEGSKA (reference sequence). This CDR3 region has 14 residues. Here the CDR3 reads CSATGTSVELEQFF. Here the CDR3 DNA reads TGCAGTGCTACTGGGACTAGCGTTGAATTAGAGCAGTTCTTC.

This clonotype came up a few times. As DNA, the CDR3 is TGTGCCAGCAGCCCTTGGACTAGGAGGGACATTCAGTACTTC. Protein: CASSPWTRRDIQYF. The chain employs TRBV6-1 and TRBJ2-4; 7 bases line up with TRBD2. The CDR3 sequence is 14 residues long. V lost 6 bases to trimming and J lost 8 bases; unmatched junction nucleotides: 10. Germline CDR1 and CDR2: MNHNS and SASEGT.

The chain couples TRBV5-1 to TRBJ2-5, with TRBD1 identical over 9 bases. The CDR3 covers 17 residues. Germline V lookup: CDR1 SGHRS, CDR2 YFSETQ. The trim removed 6 bases at V and 2 bases at J, leaving 14 bases unmatched. The CDR3 DNA reads TGCGCCAGCACCCCCGGGACAGGGATCAAGGGACAAGAGACCCAGTACTTC. Amino acid sequence: CASTPGTGIKGQETQYF.

CDR3 protein: CSVNKGQGAYEQYF. The CDR3 DNA is TGCAGCGTTAATAAAGGGCAGGGGGCCTACGAGCAGTACTTC. This chain connects TRBV29-1 to TRBJ2-7; 7 positions match TRBD1. The CDR3 spans 14 residues. Per germline, CDR1 SQVTM and CDR2 ANQGSEA. V shed 5 bases and J 2 bases; nucleotides not matched to a gene: 9.

In its sample, this clonotype was seen a few times. The chain recombines TRBV27 with TRBJ2-7, with D unresolved. The CDR3 has 13 residues. The germline V gene has CDR1 MNHEY and CDR2 SMNVEV (reference sequence). The ends were cut back, 2 bases at V and 1 base at J, with 6 bases in the middle. The CDR3 DNA reads TGTGCCAGCAGTTTAACTGGATCCTACGAGCAGTACGTC. Translated, it gives CASSLTGSYEQYV.

This clonotype was found a few times. The chain has TRBV3-1 and TRBJ2-1; D is undetermined. The CDR3 runs 15 residues. V gave up 1 base and J gave up 0 bases, with 7 bases separating them. The germline gives CDR1 LGHDT, CDR2 YNNKEL (reference sequence). CDR3 sequence reads: CASSQVVSSYNEQFF. Here the CDR3 DNA reads TGTGCCAGCAGCCAAGTCGTGAGCTCCTACAATGAGCAGTTCTTC.

This chain links TRBV15 with TRBJ2-5, with 9 bases matching TRBD1. CDR3 length: 14 amino acids. CDR1 LNHNV and CDR2 YYDKDF come from the germline V gene (reference sequence). The CDR3 is CAASTRTGEETQYF. In nucleotides, the CDR3 is TGTGCAGCCAGCACACGGACAGGGGAAGAGACCCAGTACTTC.

The chain combines TRBV5-1 with TRBJ2-1; D is uncertain. This CDR3 is 16 amino acids long. V shed 4 bases and J shed 2 bases, with 16 bases lying between them. Germline-derived CDR1 and CDR2 are SGHRS and YFSETQ. The CDR3 DNA reads TGCGCCAGCAGCCCGACCGACACGAACCCCTACAATGAGCAGTTCTTC. It encodes CASSPTDTNPYNEQFF. The full variable domain, its missing parts supplied by reference TRBV5-1 and TRBJ2-1, is KAGVTQTPRYLIKTRGQQVTLSCSPISGHRSVSWYQQTPGQGLQFLFEYFSETQRNKGNFPGRFSGRQFSNSRSEMNVSTLELGDSALYLCASSPTDTNPYNEQFFGPGTRLTVL.

This clonotype was counted only a few times. The chain employs TRBV6-1 and TRBJ1-5; D is uncertain. The CDR3 contains 15 residues. Per germline, CDR1 MNHNS and CDR2 SASEGT. Trimming shortened V by 4 bases and J by 1 base, and 11 bases separated the two germline ends. This CDR3 is CASSVVRTSNQPQHF. The CDR3 bases are TGTGCCAGCAGTGTCGTTCGTACAAGCAATCAGCCCCAGCATTTT.

The chain couples TRBV20-1 to TRBJ2-3; possibly TRBD2 for D (6 bases). The CDR3 totals 15 residues. Germline V gene lookup returns CDR1 DFQATT and CDR2 SNEGSKA (reference sequence). V was cut by 7 bases and J by 2 bases, with 19 bases left in between. The CDR3: CSVPGWEEDTDTQYF. The CDR3 bases are TGCAGTGTCCCCGGGTGGGAGGAGGACACAGATACGCAGTATTTT.

The rearrangement joins TRBV27 to TRBJ2-1; D is uncertain. The CDR3 is 14 residues long. The V and J ends lost 2 bases and 0 bases respectively, with 5 bases between them. The germline gives CDR1 MNHEY, CDR2 SMNVEV (reference sequence). CDR3 protein: CASSLGSSYNEQFF. The CDR3, as DNA: TGTGCCAGCAGTTTAGGTAGCTCCTACAATGAGCAGTTCTTC.

This clonotype was observed at least ten times. This chain connects TRBV13 to TRBJ2-2; weak D call: TRBD2 (7 bases). V dropped 1 base and J dropped 0 bases, with 9 bases sitting between them. Per the germline V gene, CDR1 is PRHDT and CDR2 is FYEKMQ (reference sequence). There are 16 residues in the CDR3. The chain's CDR3 is CASSLEGGPNTGELFF. The CDR3 nucleotides read TGTGCCAGCAGCTTAGAGGGGGGGCCGAACACCGGGGAGCTGTTTTTT.

This chain uses TRBV9 with TRBJ2-3; 8 positions agree with TRBD2. CDR1 is SGDLS, CDR2 YYNGEE, per germline. The length of the CDR3 is 19 residues. The junction had 14 bases not matched to a gene; V was cut back by 0 bases and J by 2 bases. CDR3 nucleotide sequence: TGTGCCAGCAGCGTAGAAAACCCGGGAGGGAGGGACCCCACAGATACGCAGTATTTT. It specifies CASSVENPGGRDPTDTQYF.

The rearrangement uses TRBV3-1 and TRBJ2-3, with TRBD1 matching 7 bases. From germline, CDR1 is LGHDT and CDR2 YNNKEL (reference sequence). The V gene end was trimmed by 4 bases and the J gene end by 7 bases; junction bases not matched to a gene: 17. This CDR3 is built from 17 residues. Here the CDR3 reads CASSPEGRDSRLHTQYF. The CDR3 DNA follows: TGTGCCAGCAGCCCGGAAGGCCGGGACAGCCGTCTGCATACGCAGTATTTT.

This clonotype has at least ten counts. V is TRBV20-1 and J is TRBJ2-6; no firm D call. V was clipped by 3 bases and J by 0 bases, with 9 bases between them. Per the germline V gene, CDR1 is DFQATT and CDR2 is SNEGSKA (reference sequence). There are 15 residues in the CDR3. CDR3 coding DNA: TGCAGTGCTAGTGAATCCGTCTCTGGGGCCAACGTCCTGACTTTC. The encoded protein is CSASESVSGANVLTF.

The rearrangement joins TRBV6-1 to TRBJ1-6, with 8 positions matching TRBD1. Germline values: CDR1 MNHNS, CDR2 SASEGT. Unmatched junction bases numbered 9, after V lost 6 bases and J lost 8 bases. This CDR3 spans 15 amino acids. The CDR3 loop is CASSLQTGGDSPLHF. CDR3 DNA sequence: TGTGCCAGCAGCCTGCAAACAGGGGGTGATTCACCCCTCCACTTT.

The table lists this clonotype with a few counts. Written as DNA, the CDR3 is TGCGCCAGCAGCTTTTCCTACGAGCAGTACTTC. This encodes CASSFSYEQYF. This chain connects TRBV5-1 to TRBJ2-7; D call uncertain. V dropped 2 bases and J dropped 1 base, with 1 base sitting between them. The CDR3 is 11 amino acids. The germline CDR1 and CDR2 sequences are SGHRS and YFSETQ.

V usage is TRBV6-2 or TRBV6-3 and J usage is TRBJ2-7; 9 bases match TRBD1. CDR1 is MNHEY, CDR2 SVGEGT, per germline. The CDR3 loop spans 15 amino acids. With V trimmed by 2 bases and J by 3 bases, 5 bases remained unmatched. In DNA, the CDR3 is TGTGCCAGCAGTTACACTCCGGGACAGGGCTACGAGCAGTACTTC. This gives the protein CASSYTPGQGYEQYF.

This clonotype occurred a few times. CDR3 amino acids: CASSQGWGTGELFF. For the CDR3, the DNA is TGTGCCAGCAGCCAAGGGTGGGGGACCGGGGAGCTGTTTTTT. The V gene is TRBV11-2, the J gene TRBJ2-2; D tentatively fits TRBD1 or TRBD2 (5 bases each). CDR3 length: 14 amino acids. Germline V gene data show CDR1 as SGHAT and CDR2 as FQNNGV. V was clipped by 5 bases and J by 5 bases, with 12 bases between them.

V is TRBV4-1 and J is TRBJ2-1; weak D call: TRBD2 (5 bases). CDR1 is MGHRA, CDR2 YSYEKL, per germline. V was cut by 3 bases and J by 9 bases, with 12 bases left in between. This CDR3 has 13 residues. As DNA, the CDR3 is TGCGCCAGCAGCCATGGGGTTGAGGGTGAGCAGTTCTTC. Translated, it gives CASSHGVEGEQFF.

The chain joins TRBV27 to TRBJ2-7; D might be TRBD1 (6 bases). CDR1 and CDR2 (germline): MNHEY, SMNVEV (reference sequence). CDR3 length: 15 amino acids. V was shortened by 5 bases and J by 2 bases, with 16 bases between the two germline ends. CDR3 loop: CASSLTGPTPYEQYF. The DNA for the CDR3 is TGTGCCAGCAGTCTGACAGGTCCTACCCCCTACGAGCAGTACTTC.

The chain combines TRBV5-1 with TRBJ2-5; no clear D gene. Germline V lookup: CDR1 SGHRS, CDR2 YFSETQ. The CDR3 contains 13 residues. Deletions cut 0 bases from V and 7 bases from J, with 10 bases between. CDR3 bases: TGCGCCAGCAGCTTGGGAGCCCCTATGACCCAGTACTTC. Its translation: CASSLGAPMTQYF.

The genes are TRBV12-5 and TRBJ1-2; 7 bases line up with TRBD1. Germline CDR1 reads LGHNT; CDR2 reads FRNRAP. This CDR3 comprises 14 residues. The V gene end was trimmed by 4 bases and the J gene end by 4 bases; junction bases not matched to a gene: 6. The CDR3 region has the DNA TGTGCTAGTGGTTCTCAGACAGGGCCCTATGGCTACACCTTC. Protein sequence: CASGSQTGPYGYTF. Full variable domain (missing parts from reference TRBV12-5 and TRBJ1-2): DARVTQTPRHKVTEMGQEVTMRCQPILGHNTVFWYRQTMMQGLELLAYFRNRAPLDDSGMPKDRFSAEMPDATLATLKIQPSEPRDSAVYFCASGSQTGPYGYTFGSGTRLTVV.

The chain carries TRBV5-1 and TRBJ2-1, with D uncertain. The length of the CDR3 is 12 residues. Trimming cost V 7 bases and J 9 bases, with 14 bases left between them. Germline V gene lookup returns CDR1 SGHRS and CDR2 YFSETQ. For the CDR3, the DNA is TGCGCCAGCTTTGGGCTGGAAGGTGAGCAGTTCTTC. Translated: CASFGLEGEQFF.

This clonotype has a handful of counts. V usage is TRBV6-1 and J usage is TRBJ2-1; possibly TRBD1 for D (7 bases). The CDR3 loop spans 16 amino acids. CDR1 and CDR2 (germline): MNHNS, SASEGT. Trimming removed 4 bases at V and 0 bases at J, with 13 bases between. The CDR3 loop reads CASSAAGQFSYNEQFF. CDR3 DNA sequence: TGTGCCAGCAGTGCCGCGGGACAGTTCTCCTACAATGAGCAGTTCTTC.

The DNA of the CDR3 is TGTGCCAGCAGTTTAAGGCAGACCCAGTACTTC. Translation gives CASSLRQTQYF. The rearrangement links TRBV12-3 or TRBV12-4 to TRBJ2-5; D gene unclear. The CDR3 spans 11 residues. The V end was cut by 2 bases, the J end by 6 bases, with 4 bases between.

The rearrangement uses TRBV29-1 and TRBJ2-1; D is possibly TRBD2 (6 bases). The CDR3 sequence is 14 residues long. Germline CDR1 is SQVTM and CDR2 is ANQGSEA. V lost 3 bases and J 0 bases, leaving 9 bases between the germline ends. CDR3 sequence: CSVEGRDSYNEQFF. The CDR3 DNA follows: TGCAGCGTTGAGGGGCGGGACTCCTACAATGAGCAGTTCTTC.

The J gene is TRBJ2-3, the V gene TRBV6-4, with D hard to call. Trimming cost V 2 bases and J 2 bases, with 8 bases left between them. Looked up from germline, CDR1 is MRHNA and CDR2 is SNTAGT. The length of the CDR3 is 14 residues. The CDR3 nucleotides are TGTGCCAGCAGTGACGGAACGGACACAGATACGCAGTATTTT. This gives the protein CASSDGTDTDTQYF.

The chain joins TRBV9 to TRBJ1-1; a weak D match, TRBD1 (5 bases). CDR1 SGDLS and CDR2 YYNGEE come from the germline V gene. The V gene lost 4 bases and the J gene lost 5 bases, with 9 bases spanning the gap. The CDR3 contains 12 residues. DNA of the CDR3: TGTGCCAGCAGCCCTTGGGGGACTGAAGCTTTCTTT. Its protein is CASSPWGTEAFF.